These 4 T cell receptor beta chains were sequenced from one sample in a study of T cells in Graves' hyperthyroidism and ophthalmopathy. Amplified regions were TCR beta CDR3 sequences from RNA transcripts. Initially, a first-round RT-PCR of the TCR CDR3 employed the HTBI primer set. TCRdb used MiXCR to reprocess the multiplex PCR reads, holding one entry per CDR3 protein. Of fewer than 750,000 distinct CDR3 sequences in the sample, about 43% were seen once. Sequenced: peripheral blood or thyroid tissue (not recorded which). Receptors were obtained from a woman younger than 35 with Graves' hyperthyroidism.

This clonotype was counted ten times or more. J is TRBJ2-7 and V is TRBV20-1, with D possibly matching TRBD2 (6 bases). Trimming stripped 3 bases from V and 3 bases from J, with 12 bases between. The germline gives CDR1 DFQATT, CDR2 SNEGSKA (reference sequence). CDR3 length: 13 amino acids. Written as DNA, the CDR3 is TGCAGTGCTAGGGGGACTGGATACTACGAGCAGTACTTC. Its protein is CSARGTGYYEQYF.

V is TRBV2 and J is TRBJ2-5; 13 bases match TRBD2. Trimming at V came to 6 bases and at J to 2 bases, leaving 15 bases not matched to a gene. CDR1 and CDR2 (germline): SNHLY, FYNNEI. The CDR3 contains 19 residues. The CDR3 loop reads CASSSAGPTSGRDQETQYF. Here the CDR3 DNA reads TGTGCCAGCAGCTCTGCGGGCCCCACTAGCGGGAGGGATCAAGAGACCCAGTACTTC.

This clonotype was recorded at least ten times. The V and J genes are TRBV11-3 and TRBJ2-7; D perhaps matches TRBD2 (7 bases). V was clipped by 5 bases and J by 6 bases, with 29 bases between them. The CDR3 has 18 residues. Germline assignment: CDR1 SGHNT and CDR2 YENEEA. The CDR3: CASSIPWGGPGLGGEQYF. CDR3 nucleotides: TGTGCCAGCAGCATACCTTGGGGCGGGCCCGGACTAGGGGGCGAGCAGTACTTC.

This clonotype was counted ten times or more. The chain combines TRBV4-1 with TRBJ2-7; 8 bases agree with TRBD1. The germline V gene encodes CDR1 MGHRA and CDR2 YSYEKL. The CDR3 covers 13 residues. With 4 bases clipped from V and 5 bases from J, the junction kept 4 bases outside the gene matches. CDR3 region: CASSRAQGDEQYF. The CDR3 DNA reads TGCGCCAGCAGCCGTGCACAGGGGGACGAGCAGTACTTC.